Detailed here is one TCR beta chain. Its antigen is unidentified. The sample is drawn from a study of T cell responses to AZD1222 COVID-19 vaccine. Measured with immunoSEQ multiplex PCR; TCRdb has only the in-frame clones, and not every one. The table shows 120,000 or so clones, with around 93% occurring only once. Study-level points and caveats: Baseline serostatus was positive in only six AZD1222 recipients. Targets within unmutated variant regions were reportedly found for nearly half of spike-specific TCRs. Across spike, vaccine-associated CD4 TCRs were found, dominant at 160-218 and 743-854.

Trimming took off 7 bases at V and 7 bases at J, with 11 bases between the two ends. CDR3 length: 11 residues. The germline gives CDR1 MNHEY, CDR2 SVGAGI. J is TRBJ2-7 and V is TRBV6-5; unclear D gene. This TCR was sampled from an adult in good health. The material was peripheral blood, obtained on day 0 of AZD1222 vaccination. CDR3 coding DNA: TGTGCCAGCAATGCGCCCGGGGAGCAGTACTTC. Protein: CASNAPGEQYF.